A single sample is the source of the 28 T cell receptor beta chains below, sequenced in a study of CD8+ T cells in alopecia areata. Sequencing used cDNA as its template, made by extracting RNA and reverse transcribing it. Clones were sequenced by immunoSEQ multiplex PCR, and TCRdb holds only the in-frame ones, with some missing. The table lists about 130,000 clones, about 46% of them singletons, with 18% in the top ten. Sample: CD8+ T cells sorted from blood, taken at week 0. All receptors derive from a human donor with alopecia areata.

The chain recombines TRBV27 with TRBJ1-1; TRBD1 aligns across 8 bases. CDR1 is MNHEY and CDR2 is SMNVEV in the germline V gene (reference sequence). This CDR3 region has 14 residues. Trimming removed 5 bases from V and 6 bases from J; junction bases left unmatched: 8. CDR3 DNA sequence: TGTGCCAGCAGTGCCCGGGACAGGATTTCTGAAGCTTTCTTT. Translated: CASSARDRISEAFF.

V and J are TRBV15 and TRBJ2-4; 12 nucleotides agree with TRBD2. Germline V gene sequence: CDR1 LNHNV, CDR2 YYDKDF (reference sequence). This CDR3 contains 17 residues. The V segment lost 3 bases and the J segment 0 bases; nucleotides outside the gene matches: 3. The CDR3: CATSSLAGGPAKNIQYF. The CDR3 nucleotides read TGTGCCACCAGCAGTCTAGCGGGGGGGCCAGCCAAAAACATTCAGTACTTC.

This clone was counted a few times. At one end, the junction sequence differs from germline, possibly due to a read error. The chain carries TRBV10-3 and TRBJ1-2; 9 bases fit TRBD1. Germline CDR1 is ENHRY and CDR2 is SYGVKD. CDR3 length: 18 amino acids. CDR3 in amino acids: CAISLVGDREDSNYGYTF. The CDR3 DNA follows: TGTGCCATCAGTCTGGTGGGGGACAGGGAAGACTCTAACTACGGCTACACCTTC.

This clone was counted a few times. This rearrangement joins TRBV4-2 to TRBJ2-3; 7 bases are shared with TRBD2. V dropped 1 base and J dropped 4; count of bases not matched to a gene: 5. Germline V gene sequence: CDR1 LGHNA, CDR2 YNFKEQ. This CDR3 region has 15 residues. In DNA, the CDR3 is TGTGCCAGCAGCCAAGCCTGGCGGGGGTCAGATACGCAGTATTTT. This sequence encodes CASSQAWRGSDTQYF.

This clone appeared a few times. This CDR3 is CASSSGTGGADEQFF. The CDR3 DNA sequence: TGTGCCAGCAGTTCCGGGACAGGGGGCGCGGATGAGCAGTTCTTC. J is TRBJ2-1 and V is TRBV6-1; 12 nucleotides align to TRBD1. The V gene end was trimmed by 5 bases and the J gene end by 8 bases; junction bases not matched to a gene: 7. CDR1 is MNHNS and CDR2 is SASEGT in the germline V gene. CDR3 size: 15 residues.

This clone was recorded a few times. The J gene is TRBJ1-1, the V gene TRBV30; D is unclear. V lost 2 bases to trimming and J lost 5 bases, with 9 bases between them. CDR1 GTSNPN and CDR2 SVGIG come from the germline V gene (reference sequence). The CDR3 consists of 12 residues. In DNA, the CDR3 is TGTGCCTGGAGTCCCGGGGAGACTGAAGCTTTCTTT. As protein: CAWSPGETEAFF. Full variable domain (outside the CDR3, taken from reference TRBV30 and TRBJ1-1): SQTIHQWPATLVQPVGSPLSLECTVEGTSNPNLYWYRQAAGRGLQLLFYSVGIGQISSEVPQNLSASRPQDRQFILSSKKLLLSDSGFYLCAWSPGETEAFFGQGTRLTVV.

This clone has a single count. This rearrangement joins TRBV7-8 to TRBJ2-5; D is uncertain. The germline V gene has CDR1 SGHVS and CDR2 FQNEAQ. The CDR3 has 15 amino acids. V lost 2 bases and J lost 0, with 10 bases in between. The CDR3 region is CASSLIWTDQETQYF. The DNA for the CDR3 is TGTGCCAGCAGCTTAATCTGGACGGACCAAGAGACCCAGTACTTC.

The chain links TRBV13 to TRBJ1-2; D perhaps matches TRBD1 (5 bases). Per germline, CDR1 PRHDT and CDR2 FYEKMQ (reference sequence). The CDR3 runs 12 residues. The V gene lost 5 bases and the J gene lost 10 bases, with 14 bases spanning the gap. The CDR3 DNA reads TGTGCCAGCAGCCCACAGACAGCCTTCTACACCTTC. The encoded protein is CASSPQTAFYTF.

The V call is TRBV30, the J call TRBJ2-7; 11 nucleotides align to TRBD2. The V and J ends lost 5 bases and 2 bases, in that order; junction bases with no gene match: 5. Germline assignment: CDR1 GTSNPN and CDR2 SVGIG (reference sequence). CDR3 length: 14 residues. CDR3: CAWGGLAGPYEQYF. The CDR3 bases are TGTGCCTGGGGAGGACTAGCGGGCCCCTACGAGCAGTACTTC.

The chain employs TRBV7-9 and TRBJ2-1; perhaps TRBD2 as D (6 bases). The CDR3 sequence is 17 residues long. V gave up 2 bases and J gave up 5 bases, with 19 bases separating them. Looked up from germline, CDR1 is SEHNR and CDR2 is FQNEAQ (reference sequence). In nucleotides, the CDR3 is TGTGCCAGCAGCTTAATAAGTCGGGACTTCCCGAACAATGAGCAGTTCTTC. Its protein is CASSLISRDFPNNEQFF. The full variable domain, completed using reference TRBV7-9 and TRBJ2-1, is DTGVSQNPRHKITKRGQNVTFRCDPISEHNRLYWYRQTLGQGPEFLTYFQNEAQLEKSRLLSDRFSAERPKGSFSTLEIQRTEQGDSAMYLCASSLISRDFPNNEQFFGPGTRLTVL.

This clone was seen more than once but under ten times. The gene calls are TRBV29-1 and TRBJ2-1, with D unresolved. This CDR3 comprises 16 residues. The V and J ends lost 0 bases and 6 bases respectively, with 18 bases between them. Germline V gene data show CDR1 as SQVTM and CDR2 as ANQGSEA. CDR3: CSVEDPETFRRNEQFF. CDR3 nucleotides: TGCAGCGTTGAAGATCCTGAGACTTTCCGACGCAATGAGCAGTTCTTC.

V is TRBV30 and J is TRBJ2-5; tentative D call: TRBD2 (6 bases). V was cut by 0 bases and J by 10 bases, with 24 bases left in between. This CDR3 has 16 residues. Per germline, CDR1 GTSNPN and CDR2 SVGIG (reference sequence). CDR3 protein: CAWSVHLRLRGWFQYF. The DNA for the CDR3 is TGTGCCTGGAGTGTACATCTACGACTCCGGGGGTGGTTCCAGTACTTC.

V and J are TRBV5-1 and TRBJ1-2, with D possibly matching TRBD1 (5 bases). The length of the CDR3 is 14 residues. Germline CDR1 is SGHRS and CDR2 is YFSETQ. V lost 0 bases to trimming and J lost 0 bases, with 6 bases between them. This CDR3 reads CASSLEGTNYGYTF. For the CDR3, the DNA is TGCGCCAGCAGCTTGGAGGGGACTAACTATGGCTACACCTTC.

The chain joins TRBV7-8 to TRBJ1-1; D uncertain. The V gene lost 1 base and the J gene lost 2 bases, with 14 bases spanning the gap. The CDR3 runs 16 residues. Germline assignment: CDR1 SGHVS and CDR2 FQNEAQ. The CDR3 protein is CASSLDLYGGNTEAFF. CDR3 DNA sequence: TGTGCCAGCAGCTTAGATCTTTATGGAGGAAACACTGAAGCTTTCTTT. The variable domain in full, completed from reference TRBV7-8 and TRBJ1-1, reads GAGVSQSPRYKVAKRGQDVALRCDPISGHVSLFWYQQALGQGPEFLTYFQNEAQLDKSGLPSDRFFAERPEGSVSTLKIQRTQQEDSAVYLCASSLDLYGGNTEAFFGQGTRLTVV.

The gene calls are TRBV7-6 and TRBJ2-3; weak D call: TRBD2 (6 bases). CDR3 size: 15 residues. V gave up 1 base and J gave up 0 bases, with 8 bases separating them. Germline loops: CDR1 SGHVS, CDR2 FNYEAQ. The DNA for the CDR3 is TGTGCCAGCAGCTTAGGACTAGGGAGCACAGATACGCAGTATTTT. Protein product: CASSLGLGSTDTQYF.

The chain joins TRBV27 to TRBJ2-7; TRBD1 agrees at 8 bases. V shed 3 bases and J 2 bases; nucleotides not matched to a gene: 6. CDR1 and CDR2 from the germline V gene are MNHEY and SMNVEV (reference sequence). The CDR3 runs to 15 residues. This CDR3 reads CASSFIGTGTYEQYF. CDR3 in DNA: TGTGCCAGCAGTTTTATCGGGACAGGAACCTACGAGCAGTACTTC.

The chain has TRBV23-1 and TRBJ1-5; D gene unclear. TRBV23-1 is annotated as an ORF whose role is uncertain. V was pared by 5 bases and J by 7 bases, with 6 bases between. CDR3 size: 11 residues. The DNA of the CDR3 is TGCGCCAGCAGTAGTCGCCAGCCCCAGCATTTT. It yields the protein CASSSRQPQHF.

The CDR3 region is CATRPLATDTQYF. The CDR3, as DNA: TGTGCCACCCGGCCCCTAGCAACAGATACGCAGTATTTT. The V call is TRBV9, the J call TRBJ2-3; D possibly corresponds to TRBD2 (5 bases). Per the germline V gene, CDR1 is SGDLS and CDR2 is YYNGEE. Trimming took 9 bases from V and 3 from J, leaving 14 bases between them. CDR3 size: 13 residues.

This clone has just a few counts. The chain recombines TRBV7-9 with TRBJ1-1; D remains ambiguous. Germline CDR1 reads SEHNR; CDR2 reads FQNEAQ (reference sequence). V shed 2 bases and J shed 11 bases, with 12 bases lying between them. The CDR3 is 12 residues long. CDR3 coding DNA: TGTGCCAGCAGCTTACTCGAGGGTGAGGCTTTCTTT. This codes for CASSLLEGEAFF.

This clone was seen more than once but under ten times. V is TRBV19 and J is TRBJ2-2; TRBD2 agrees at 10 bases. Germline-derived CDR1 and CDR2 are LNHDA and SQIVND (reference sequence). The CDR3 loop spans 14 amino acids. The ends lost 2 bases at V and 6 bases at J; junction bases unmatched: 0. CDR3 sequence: CASSITSGAGELFF. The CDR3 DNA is TGTGCCAGTAGTATAACTAGCGGGGCCGGGGAGCTGTTTTTT. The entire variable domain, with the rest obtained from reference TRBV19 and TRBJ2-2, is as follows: DGGITQSPKYLFRKEGQNVTLSCEQNLNHDAMYWYRQDPGQGLRLIYYSQIVNDFQKGDIAEGYSVSREKKESFPLTVTSAQKNPTAFYLCASSITSGAGELFFGEGSRLTVL.

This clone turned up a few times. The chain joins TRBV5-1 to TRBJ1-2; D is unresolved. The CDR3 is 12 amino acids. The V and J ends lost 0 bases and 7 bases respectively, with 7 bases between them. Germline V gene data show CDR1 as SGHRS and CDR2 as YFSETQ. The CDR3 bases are TGCGCCAGCAGCTTGGGGACCGGTGGCTACACCTTC. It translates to CASSLGTGGYTF.

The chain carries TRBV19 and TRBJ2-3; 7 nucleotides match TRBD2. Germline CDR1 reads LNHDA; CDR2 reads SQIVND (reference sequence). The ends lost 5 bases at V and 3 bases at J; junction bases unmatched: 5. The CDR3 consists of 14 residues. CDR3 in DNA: TGTGCCAGTAGTTCGACTAGCAAGACAGATACGCAGTATTTT. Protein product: CASSSTSKTDTQYF. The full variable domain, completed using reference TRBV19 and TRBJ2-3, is DGGITQSPKYLFRKEGQNVTLSCEQNLNHDAMYWYRQDPGQGLRLIYYSQIVNDFQKGDIAEGYSVSREKKESFPLTVTSAQKNPTAFYLCASSSTSKTDTQYFGPGTRLTVL.

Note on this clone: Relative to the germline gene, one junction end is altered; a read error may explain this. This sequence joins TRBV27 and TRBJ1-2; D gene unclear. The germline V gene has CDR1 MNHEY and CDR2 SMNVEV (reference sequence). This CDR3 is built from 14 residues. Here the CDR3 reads CASGLNLQPYGYTF. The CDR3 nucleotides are TGTGCCAGCGGTTTAAACCTGCAGCCCTATGGCTACACCTTC.

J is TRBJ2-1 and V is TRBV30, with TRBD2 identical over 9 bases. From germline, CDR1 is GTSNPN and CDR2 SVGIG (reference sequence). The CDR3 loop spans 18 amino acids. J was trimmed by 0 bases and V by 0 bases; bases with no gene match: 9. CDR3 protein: CAWSVGLAGASSYNEQFF. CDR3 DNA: TGTGCCTGGAGTGTGGGTTTAGCGGGGGCCAGCTCCTACAATGAGCAGTTCTTC. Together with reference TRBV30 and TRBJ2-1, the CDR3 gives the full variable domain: SQTIHQWPATLVQPVGSPLSLECTVEGTSNPNLYWYRQAAGRGLQLLFYSVGIGQISSEVPQNLSASRPQDRQFILSSKKLLLSDSGFYLCAWSVGLAGASSYNEQFFGPGTRLTVL.

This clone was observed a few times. This chain's CDR3 is CASSLEGVPYEQYF. CDR3 bases: TGTGCCAGCAGTCTCGAGGGGGTCCCCTACGAGCAGTACTTC. The rearrangement joins TRBV13 to TRBJ2-7, with D maybe TRBD1 (6 bases). Trimming removed 6 bases from V and 2 bases from J, with 14 bases in between. CDR1 is PRHDT and CDR2 is FYEKMQ in the germline V gene (reference sequence). The CDR3 consists of 14 residues.

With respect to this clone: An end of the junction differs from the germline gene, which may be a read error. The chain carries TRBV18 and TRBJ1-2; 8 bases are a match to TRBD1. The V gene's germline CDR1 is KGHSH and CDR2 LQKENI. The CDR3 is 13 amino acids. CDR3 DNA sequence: TGTGCCAGCTTCGACAGGGGTAACTATGGCCACACCTTC. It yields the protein CASFDRGNYGHTF.

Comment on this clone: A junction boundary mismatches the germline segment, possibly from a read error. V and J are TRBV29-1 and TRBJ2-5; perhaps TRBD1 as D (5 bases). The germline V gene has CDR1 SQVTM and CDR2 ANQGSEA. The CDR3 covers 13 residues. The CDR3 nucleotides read TGCAGCGTAGAAGGGGAAAACCAAGAGACCCAGTACTTC. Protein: CSVEGENQETQYF.

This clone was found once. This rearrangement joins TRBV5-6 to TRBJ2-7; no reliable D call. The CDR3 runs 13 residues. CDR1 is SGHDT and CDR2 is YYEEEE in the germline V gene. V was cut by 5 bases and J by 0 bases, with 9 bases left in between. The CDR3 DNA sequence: TGTGCCAGCAGAGAACTGACCTCCTACGAGCAGTACTTC. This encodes CASRELTSYEQYF.